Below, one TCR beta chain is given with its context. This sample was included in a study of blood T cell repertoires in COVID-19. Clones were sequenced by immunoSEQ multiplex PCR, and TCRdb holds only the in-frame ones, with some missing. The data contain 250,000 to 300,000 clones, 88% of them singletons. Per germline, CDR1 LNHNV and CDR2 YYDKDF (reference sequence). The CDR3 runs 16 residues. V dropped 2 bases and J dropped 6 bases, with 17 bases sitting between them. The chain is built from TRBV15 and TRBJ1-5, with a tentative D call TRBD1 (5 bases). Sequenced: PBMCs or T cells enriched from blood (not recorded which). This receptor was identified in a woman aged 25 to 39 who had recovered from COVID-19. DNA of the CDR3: TGTGCCACCAGCAGATCCTTGGGCAGGGAACCTCAGCCCCAGCATTTT. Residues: CATSRSLGREPQPQHF.